A selection of T cell receptor beta chains follows, all from one sample in a study of T-cell reconstitution after alpha-beta-depleted transplantation in children. TCRdb re-called the PCR reads through MiXCR, storing one row per CDR3 protein. Here the sample spans about 600,000 distinct CDR3 sequences, under 15% being singletons. Source: PBMCs, mostly from graft donor cells, taken 360 days after TCRalphabeta/CD19-depleted stem cell transplant. The source of these receptors is a male patient between 10 and 17 years old who had a stem cell transplant for acute myeloid leukemia, so the T cells may come from the graft donor. The CDR3 runs from the conserved cysteine through the conserved F or W.

cdr3_aa j_call v_call
CASSPHKGSPQETQYF TRBJ2-5 TRBV6-5
CASSHPHRGRLKDTQYF TRBJ2-3 TRBV4-1
CASSFRQGARDTQYF TRBJ2-3 TRBV9
CASSNTDSGANVLTF TRBJ2-6 TRBV21-1
CASTAGQVTYEQYF TRBJ2-7 TRBV12-3/TRBV12-4
CASSSSRGGTEAFF TRBJ1-1 TRBV18
CASSVLVHSLYNEQFF TRBJ2-1 TRBV9
CASSVGLTSSSEQYF TRBJ2-7 TRBV9
CASSYPGRTNTGELFF TRBJ2-2 TRBV7-3
CASSHEVGAGSYEQYF TRBJ2-7 TRBV4-3
CASSYAGITDTQYF TRBJ2-3 TRBV6-2/TRBV6-3
CAISDLQGGNIQYF TRBJ2-4 TRBV10-3
CASMGSGKHNEQFF TRBJ2-1 TRBV11-2
CASTAYLRDKPRYTEAFF TRBJ1-1 TRBV5-1
CASRPRTTGYEQYF TRBJ2-7 TRBV3-1
CASTPGVRNTEAFF TRBJ1-1 TRBV12-3/TRBV12-4
CASSPVGGSTDTQYF TRBJ2-3 TRBV18
CASSNGTSGYYEQYF TRBJ2-7 TRBV21-1
CASSPPYNEQFF TRBJ2-1 TRBV6-2/TRBV6-3
CSVEETSGGAYEQYF TRBJ2-7 TRBV29-1
CSARRLAGGLSYNEQFF TRBJ2-1 TRBV20-1
CASSFGRGVGEQYF TRBJ2-7 TRBV5-1
CASSWPRTSGALYNEQFF TRBJ2-1 TRBV7-8
CSVLRDSSYEQYF TRBJ2-7 TRBV20-1
CASFSGAGVTYEQYF TRBJ2-7 TRBV18
CSVEDRYGYTF TRBJ1-2 TRBV29-1
CASSLVRDEQFF TRBJ2-1 TRBV5-8
CASSLTSGGSYEQYF TRBJ2-7 TRBV12-3/TRBV12-4
CASRRADLRTDTQYF TRBJ2-3 TRBV28
CSARVSFLAGGRSYEQYF TRBJ2-7 TRBV20-1
CASSTRLAGLVYNEQFF TRBJ2-1 TRBV7-2
CASSPGLAPIWVGYEQYF TRBJ2-7 TRBV5-1
CASSLLGQGALNYNEQFF TRBJ2-1 TRBV5-1
CASSISGSGANVLTF TRBJ2-6 TRBV19
CATSFLAGDDEQFF TRBJ2-1 TRBV15
CASSLPGTGRYGYTF TRBJ1-2 TRBV28
CASSWTGENTEAFF TRBJ1-1 TRBV12-3/TRBV12-4
CSVRKAASYEQYF TRBJ2-7 TRBV29-1
CASSQEFWGSRYEQYF TRBJ2-7 TRBV14
CASSLGHRRSGANVLTF TRBJ2-6 TRBV7-8
CASSLEETTKNIQYF TRBJ2-4 TRBV11-2
CAAGEGRDTQYF TRBJ2-3 TRBV12-3/TRBV12-4
CASSQGVSGATDTQYF TRBJ2-3 TRBV14
CASSLEVGGEQFF TRBJ2-1 TRBV7-2
CASSDQSPGETQYF TRBJ2-5 TRBV12-3/TRBV12-4
CSAREGAGSYNEQFF TRBJ2-1 TRBV20-1
CASEEVGGRNTEAFF TRBJ1-1 TRBV5-1
CASSQGGTPRLAKNIQYF TRBJ2-4 TRBV3-1
CAWSVQGAGDTQYF TRBJ2-3 TRBV30
CSAATGLSYEQYF TRBJ2-7 TRBV20-1
CSARGREWATGEQFF TRBJ2-1 TRBV20-1